This T cell receptor (beta chain) was observed in a study of T cell responses to AZD1222 COVID-19 vaccine. Study-wide results and caveats: Donors were chiefly white British, with a greater number of females, and clonal diversity was perhaps underestimated. CD4 TCRs linked to vaccination spanned spike, dominating at 160-218 and 743-854. The reported proportion of spike-specific TCRs targeting unmutated variant regions was nearly half.

Clones were read by immunoSEQ multiplex PCR, and TCRdb kept only the in-frame ones, dropping some. The sample yields 150,000 to 180,000 clones, 86% seen once. This clone appeared a single time. The antigen is undetermined. V shed 4 bases and J 2 bases; nucleotides not matched to a gene: 5. The germline V gene has CDR1 SGHNT and CDR2 YYREEE (reference sequence). The CDR3 runs to 14 residues. The TCR originated in an adult in good health. V usage is TRBV5-4 and J usage is TRBJ2-7; 8 nucleotides agree with TRBD1. This specimen was peripheral blood, taken on day 0 of MenACWY control vaccination. CDR3 in DNA: TGTGCCAGCAGCGTGGACAGGGCTACCTACGAGCAGTACTTC. Translation: CASSVDRATYEQYF.